One sample yielded the 13 T cell receptor beta chains listed below, sequenced in a study of response to subunit inactivated influenza vaccine. TCRdb re-called the RT-PCR reads with MiXCR, one entry per CDR3 protein. The sample consists of 500,000 or so distinct CDR3 sequences, 15% to 20% of them appearing once. The sample was CD4+ T cells sorted from PBMCs, taken roughly 24 months after vaccination. These receptors were taken from a man aged 50 to 75 who received an inactivated influenza vaccine.

This chain joins TRBV20-1 and TRBJ2-5; 7 nucleotides match TRBD1. The CDR3 is made up of 16 amino acids. The trim removed 0 bases at V and 2 bases at J, leaving 9 bases unmatched. Per germline, CDR1 DFQATT and CDR2 SNEGSKA (reference sequence). CDR3 amino acids: CSAREGAGGAQETQYF. The CDR3 nucleotides read TGCAGTGCTAGAGAAGGGGCAGGGGGTGCGCAAGAGACCCAGTACTTC.

This chain connects TRBV5-1 to TRBJ2-4; D may correspond to TRBD1 or TRBD2 (5 bases each). V gave up 0 bases and J gave up 8 bases, with 15 bases separating them. Germline values: CDR1 SGHRS, CDR2 YFSETQ. The CDR3 sequence is 15 residues long. In DNA, the CDR3 is TGCGCCAGCAGCTTGGAGGGCAGGGAGTCAGACATTCAGTACTTC. Protein sequence: CASSLEGRESDIQYF.

The chain joins TRBV10-2 to TRBJ2-2; either TRBD1 or TRBD2 may fit D (6 bases each). The germline CDR1 and CDR2 sequences are WSHSY and SAAADI. CDR3 size: 13 residues. Trimming pared 7 bases from V and 6 bases from J, leaving 12 bases between. DNA for the CDR3: TGCGCCAGCACTGGCCGGGGGCCCGGGGAGCTGTTTTTT. This gives the protein CASTGRGPGELFF.

The chain carries TRBV3-1 and TRBJ1-1; 11 bases match TRBD1. The germline gives CDR1 LGHDT, CDR2 YNNKEL (reference sequence). The CDR3 runs 17 residues. Trimming cost V 4 bases and J 11 bases; bases outside gene matches: 18. The CDR3 protein is CASSPYPYRDRGVWAFF. The DNA for the CDR3 is TGTGCCAGCAGCCCCTACCCATACCGGGACAGGGGGGTTTGGGCTTTCTTT.

This clonotype was counted many times. J is TRBJ2-7 and V is TRBV7-2, with unresolved D. This CDR3 has 14 residues. From germline, CDR1 is SGHTA and CDR2 FQGNSA. The V end lost 5 bases, the J end lost 4 bases, and 15 bases lay between the germline ends. CDR3 DNA: TGTGCCAGCAGCCAAGGGATCAGAAGGTACGAGCAGTACTTC. As protein: CASSQGIRRYEQYF.

This clonotype appeared many times. The chain links TRBV5-1 to TRBJ1-1; the D gene is possibly TRBD1 (5 bases). The CDR3 length is 15 residues. Trimming took off 0 bases at V and 0 bases at J, with 9 bases between the two ends. CDR1 is SGHRS and CDR2 is YFSETQ in the germline V gene. CDR3: CASSLEGTVNTEAFF. CDR3 nucleotides: TGCGCCAGCAGCTTGGAGGGGACCGTGAACACTGAAGCTTTCTTT.

The gene calls are TRBV15 and TRBJ2-4, with a tentative D call TRBD1 (5 bases). CDR1 LNHNV and CDR2 YYDKDF come from the germline V gene (reference sequence). Trimming removed 0 bases at V and 8 bases at J, with 20 bases between. This CDR3 region has 17 residues. Here the CDR3 reads CATSRDWARGATDIQYF. The DNA for the CDR3 is TGTGCCACCAGCAGAGATTGGGCCCGTGGGGCTACAGACATTCAGTACTTC. The variable domain in full, with the rest retrieved from reference TRBV15 and TRBJ2-4, is DAMVIQNPRYQVTQFGKPVTLSCSQTLNHNVMYWYQQKSSQAPKLLFHYYDKDFNNEADTPDNFQSRRPNTSFCFLDIRSPGLGDTAMYLCATSRDWARGATDIQYFGAGTRLSVL.

This chain joins TRBV25-1 and TRBJ2-7, with 8 bases matching TRBD2. The trim removed 3 bases at V and 4 bases at J, leaving 5 bases unmatched. Germline V lookup: CDR1 MGHDK, CDR2 SYGVNS. This CDR3 spans 14 amino acids. CDR3 DNA sequence: TGTGCCAGCAGTGATTGGGCGGGAGGATACGAGCAGTACTTC. Its protein is CASSDWAGGYEQYF.

V is TRBV10-2 and J is TRBJ2-1; 13 bases match TRBD2. Germline loops: CDR1 WSHSY, CDR2 SAAADI. V shed 6 bases and J 5 bases; nucleotides not matched to a gene: 1. This CDR3 has 14 amino acids. The CDR3 spells CASRGLAGHNEQFF. In DNA, the CDR3 is TGCGCCAGCAGGGGACTAGCGGGACACAATGAGCAGTTCTTC.

This clonotype was seen only a few times. This chain uses TRBV3-1 with TRBJ2-3; 7 positions agree with TRBD2. The CDR3 runs to 16 residues. Germline V CDR1 and CDR2: LGHDT, YNNKEL (reference sequence). After removal of 4 bases from V and 2 bases from J, the junction contained 9 bases not matched to a gene. DNA for the CDR3: TGTGCCAGCAGCCGAGGACGGGGGGTATCCACAGATACGCAGTATTTT. This codes for CASSRGRGVSTDTQYF.

This clonotype was seen many times. This chain links TRBV29-1 with TRBJ2-7; 8 nucleotides match TRBD2. The V gene end was trimmed by 4 bases and the J gene end by 9 bases; junction bases not matched to a gene: 5. The CDR3 extends over 11 amino acids. Germline loops: CDR1 SQVTM, CDR2 ANQGSEA. CDR3 sequence: CSVGGGFGQYF. The CDR3 DNA is TGCAGCGTTGGCGGGGGGTTCGGGCAGTACTTC.

This clonotype was counted only a few times. V is TRBV7-8 and J is TRBJ2-1; maybe TRBD2 (6 bases). Trimming stripped 0 bases from V and 3 bases from J, with 9 bases between. Germline V CDR1 and CDR2: SGHVS, FQNEAQ. The CDR3 sequence is 15 residues long. The CDR3 protein is CASSLAGLNYNEQFF. DNA of the CDR3: TGTGCCAGCAGCTTAGCGGGACTCAACTACAATGAGCAGTTCTTC.

The rearrangement uses TRBV18 and TRBJ1-2, with 9 bases matching TRBD1. The CDR3 spans 17 residues. CDR1 is KGHSH, CDR2 LQKENI, per germline. V was clipped by 3 bases and J by 4 bases; unmatched bases: 12. DNA of the CDR3: TGTGCCAGCTCACCTTCGGGACAGGGCCTTAACCCCTATGGCTACACCTTC. Protein sequence: CASSPSGQGLNPYGYTF. The entire variable domain, with the rest obtained from reference TRBV18 and TRBJ1-2, is as follows: NAGVMQNPRHLVRRRGQEARLRCSPMKGHSHVYWYRQLPEEGLKFMVYLQKENIIDESGMPKERFSAEFPKEGPSILRIQQVVRGDSAAYFCASSPSGQGLNPYGYTFGSGTRLTVV.